A single sample is the source of the 32 T cell receptor beta chains below, sequenced in a study of T cell repertoires in cytomegalovirus infection. Each CDR3 protein gets one entry after TCRdb re-called the reads with MiXCR. The sample holds some 320,000 distinct CDR3 sequences; 25% to 30% are singletons and the top ten take over 15%. The antigens for these receptors are not known. The specimen was cultured PBMCs, collected from culture after CMV antigen stimulation. The receptor source for this set is a human donor in good health (CMV status not recorded). Some clones in this sample may be carry-over from other donors' samples.

This chain uses TRBV12-3 or TRBV12-4 with TRBJ1-4; D gene ambiguous. There are 11 residues in the CDR3. The V end lost 3 bases, the J end lost 8 bases, and 4 bases lay between the germline ends. The CDR3 region is CASSFDEKLFF. The CDR3 DNA sequence: TGTGCCAGCAGTTTTGACGAAAAACTGTTTTTT.

This clonotype was found many times. The gene calls are TRBV7-8 and TRBJ1-1, with D uncertain. The germline CDR1 and CDR2 sequences are SGHVS and FQNEAQ. V was clipped by 4 bases and J by 4 bases, with 16 bases between them. The CDR3 consists of 15 residues. In DNA form, the CDR3 reads TGTGCCAGCAGCTCGCCCCGGGGAGGAGGCACTGAAGCTTTCTTT. Amino acids: CASSSPRGGGTEAFF.

This clonotype was seen ten or more times. The chain links TRBV20-1 to TRBJ1-2; no reliable D call. Germline V gene data show CDR1 as DFQATT and CDR2 as SNEGSKA (reference sequence). The CDR3 extends over 14 amino acids. With 1 base removed from V and 6 bases from J, the gap between germline ends came to 15 bases. In DNA, the CDR3 is TGCAGTGCTAGAGGGGTCATCTTTTCGGATGGCTACACCTTC. Its translation is CSARGVIFSDGYTF.

V gene TRBV5-4 combines with J gene TRBJ2-3; 9 bases are shared with TRBD2. This CDR3 region has 16 residues. The V gene's germline CDR1 is SGHNT and CDR2 YYREEE (reference sequence). Unmatched junction bases numbered 4, after V lost 0 bases and J lost 2 bases. This chain's CDR3 is CASSLGAGGPTDTQYF. CDR3 nucleotide sequence: TGTGCCAGCAGCTTGGGAGCGGGAGGCCCCACAGATACGCAGTATTTT.

V gene TRBV7-9 combines with J gene TRBJ1-4; D remains unclear. The ends were cut back, 5 bases at V and 15 bases at J, with 22 bases in the middle. Germline loops: CDR1 SEHNR, CDR2 FQNEAQ (reference sequence). There are 14 residues in the CDR3. The CDR3 nucleotides read TGTGCCAGCAGCCTACCGGGAGCCTTGTCGGAGATGTTTTTT. This translates into CASSLPGALSEMFF.

This clonotype has a handful of counts. The rearrangement uses TRBV6-5 and TRBJ1-6; 8 positions agree with TRBD1. Germline-derived CDR1 and CDR2 are MNHEY and SVGAGI. The V gene end was trimmed by 4 bases and the J gene end by 10 bases; junction bases not matched to a gene: 6. The CDR3 sequence is 14 residues long. CDR3 DNA sequence: TGTGCCAGCAGTTTGACAGGGGAAGTCTCACCCCTCCACTTT. It codes for CASSLTGEVSPLHF.

The V gene is TRBV7-7, the J gene TRBJ2-3, with 13 nucleotides matching TRBD2. CDR1 is SSHAT, CDR2 FNYEAQ, per germline (reference sequence). The CDR3 sequence is 16 residues long. V gave up 1 base and J gave up 6 bases; unmatched junction bases: 4. This chain's CDR3 is CASSLGTSGGGDTQYF. The DNA of the CDR3 is TGTGCCAGCAGCTTAGGGACTAGCGGGGGAGGCGATACGCAGTATTTT.

The CDR3 bases are TGCAGCGTTTCACGGACAGACGAGACCCAGTACTTC. Translating it yields CSVSRTDETQYF. This chain joins TRBV29-1 and TRBJ2-5, with D perhaps TRBD1 (6 bases). The V gene lost 5 bases and the J gene lost 5 bases, with 12 bases spanning the gap. The CDR3 is made up of 12 amino acids. Germline CDR1 is SQVTM and CDR2 is ANQGSEA.

This clonotype was counted many times. The rearrangement links TRBV7-8 to TRBJ1-1; D remains unclear. Per the germline V gene, CDR1 is SGHVS and CDR2 is FQNEAQ. The germline V and J ends were trimmed by 1 base and 7 bases, with 16 bases remaining between them. CDR3 length: 15 amino acids. CDR3 sequence: CASSLGGSIKGEAFF. The CDR3 bases are TGTGCCAGCAGCTTAGGGGGATCTATTAAGGGTGAAGCTTTCTTT.

This clonotype was detected many times. The chain recombines TRBV7-6 with TRBJ1-6, with D perhaps TRBD1 (5 bases). V was pared by 5 bases and J by 8 bases, with 13 bases between. The CDR3 runs 14 residues. Germline-derived CDR1 and CDR2 are SGHVS and FNYEAQ. DNA for the CDR3: TGTGCCAGCAGCGGCGGGACTTCGGATTCACCCCTCCACTTT. Residues: CASSGGTSDSPLHF.

The rearrangement joins TRBV5-1 to TRBJ2-7, with 9 bases fitting TRBD1. V lost 4 bases and J lost 4; bases outside the gene matches: 9. CDR1 is SGHRS, CDR2 YFSETQ, per germline. CDR3 size: 15 residues. In DNA, the CDR3 is TGCGCCAGCAGCCGAGGGGGACAGGGTGCGTACGAGCAGTACTTC. This translates into CASSRGGQGAYEQYF.

This clonotype was recorded a few times. The rearrangement links TRBV4-2 to TRBJ1-4; 9 bases are shared with TRBD1. CDR1 is LGHNA and CDR2 is YNFKEQ in the germline V gene. The CDR3 is 15 residues long. Trimming removed 4 bases from V and 3 bases from J; junction bases left unmatched: 3. The chain's CDR3 is CASSPRQGANEKLFF. The CDR3, as DNA: TGTGCCAGCAGCCCAAGACAGGGGGCTAATGAAAAACTGTTTTTT.

CDR3: CASHRGGVRTGEQFF. DNA for the CDR3: TGTGCCAGCCACCGGGGGGGTGTCCGTACAGGGGAGCAGTTCTTC. The rearrangement joins TRBV6-1 to TRBJ2-1; 8 nucleotides agree with TRBD2. The germline V gene encodes CDR1 MNHNS and CDR2 SASEGT. V gave up 8 bases and J gave up 10 bases; unmatched junction bases: 16. This CDR3 spans 15 amino acids.

This rearrangement joins TRBV19 to TRBJ2-1; unclear D gene. The CDR3 has 12 residues. The V end lost 4 bases, the J end lost 8 bases, and 9 bases lay between the germline ends. Germline CDR1 and CDR2: LNHDA and SQIVND (reference sequence). CDR3 sequence reads: CASSTMVDEQFF. CDR3 in DNA: TGTGCCAGTAGTACGATGGTCGATGAGCAGTTCTTC.

This clonotype showed up many times. The chain recombines TRBV28 with TRBJ1-5, with a tentative D call TRBD1 (5 bases). Germline V gives CDR1 MDHEN, CDR2 SYDVKM. V gave up 7 bases and J gave up 6 bases, with 13 bases separating them. The CDR3 has 13 amino acids. CDR3 sequence: CASTWGRSQPQHF. For the CDR3, the DNA is TGTGCCAGCACCTGGGGACGATCTCAGCCCCAGCATTTT.

This clonotype was seen only a few times. V usage is TRBV20-1 and J usage is TRBJ1-1, with D unresolved. V gave up 5 bases and J gave up 0 bases, with 10 bases separating them. The length of the CDR3 is 13 residues. The germline V gene encodes CDR1 DFQATT and CDR2 SNEGSKA (reference sequence). CDR3: CSAGTQLNTEAFF. CDR3 in DNA: TGCAGTGCTGGCACACAGCTGAACACTGAAGCTTTCTTT.

This clonotype was counted a few times. V is TRBV7-3 and J is TRBJ2-1; a weak D match, TRBD1 (6 bases). The CDR3 runs to 14 residues. Trimming shortened V by 0 bases and J by 6 bases, and 9 bases separated the two germline ends. The V gene's germline CDR1 is SGHTA and CDR2 FQGTGA. CDR3 nucleotides: TGTGCCAGCAGCTTAACAGGGGGTGGCAATGAGCAGTTCTTC. Encoded protein: CASSLTGGGNEQFF.

This clonotype showed up just a few times. The rearrangement links TRBV4-2 to TRBJ2-3; D is possibly TRBD2 (6 bases). The CDR3 sequence is 17 residues long. The V gene lost 0 bases and the J gene lost 4 bases, with 17 bases spanning the gap. Germline CDR1 LGHNA, CDR2 YNFKEQ. The CDR3 DNA reads TGTGCCAGCAGCCAAGATCACGGGGGTACGGGAGCAGATACGCAGTATTTT. This encodes CASSQDHGGTGADTQYF.

CDR3 DNA: TGTGCCAGCAGTTTAAGGACAGGGGGCGAAGAGACCCAGTACTTC. As protein: CASSLRTGGEETQYF. The chain couples TRBV12-3 or TRBV12-4 to TRBJ2-5; 11 positions agree with TRBD1. The trim removed 2 bases at V and 3 bases at J, leaving 2 bases unmatched. This CDR3 has 15 residues.

This clonotype was observed a handful of times. V gene TRBV15 combines with J gene TRBJ2-3; D gene ambiguous. The germline gives CDR1 LNHNV, CDR2 YYDKDF (reference sequence). Trimming shortened V by 0 bases and J by 6 bases, and 7 bases separated the two germline ends. The CDR3 has 13 amino acids. This CDR3 is CATSREGRDTQYF. CDR3 in DNA: TGTGCCACCAGCAGAGAGGGTAGGGATACGCAGTATTTT.

A few counts support this clonotype. V gene TRBV5-4 combines with J gene TRBJ1-5; unclear D gene. The ends were cut back, 0 bases at V and 6 bases at J, with 10 bases in the middle. The germline CDR1 and CDR2 sequences are SGHNT and YYREEE (reference sequence). The CDR3 extends over 14 amino acids. The CDR3 DNA is TGTGCCAGCAGCTTGGAGGCAGCCGGTCAGCCCCAGCATTTT. It specifies CASSLEAAGQPQHF.

The chain combines TRBV12-5 with TRBJ2-5, with 7 bases fitting TRBD1. The germline gives CDR1 LGHNT, CDR2 FRNRAP. The CDR3 consists of 17 residues. J lost 1 base, V lost 3 bases, and 11 bases had no gene match. For the CDR3, the DNA is TGTGCTAGTGGTTTTAGAGTGCTGGGGACAGCCCAAGAGACCCAGTACTTC. Protein sequence: CASGFRVLGTAQETQYF.

V is TRBV5-1 and J is TRBJ1-1; 9 bases fit TRBD1. Germline trimming cut 4 bases from V and 7 bases from J; bases unmatched to any gene: 11. The CDR3 runs 15 residues. Germline loops: CDR1 SGHRS, CDR2 YFSETQ. As DNA, the CDR3 is TGCGCCAGCAGCCTACAGGACAGGGGAAGGGTTGAAGCTTTCTTT. This gives the protein CASSLQDRGRVEAFF.

V usage is TRBV11-2 and J usage is TRBJ2-1; 16 bases map to TRBD2. J gave up 3 bases and V 4 bases, and 6 bases lay outside the gene matches. Germline CDR1 is SGHAT and CDR2 is FQNNGV. The CDR3 consists of 18 residues. The CDR3: CASSSGLAGGPIYNEQFF. In DNA form, the CDR3 reads TGTGCCAGCAGCTCGGGACTAGCGGGAGGGCCGATCTACAATGAGCAGTTCTTC.

This clonotype was seen only a few times. The chain joins TRBV28 to TRBJ2-1, with TRBD2 as a possible D gene (6 bases). Germline CDR1 and CDR2: MDHEN and SYDVKM. The CDR3 is 19 amino acids. V dropped 6 bases and J dropped 0 bases, with 24 bases sitting between them. In DNA form, the CDR3 reads TGTGCCAGCAGCTATCCAGCGGGCGATGGAAGGAGCTCCTACAATGAGCAGTTCTTC. This encodes CASSYPAGDGRSSYNEQFF.

The chain recombines TRBV14 with TRBJ1-1, with TRBD1 matching 10 bases. Germline CDR1 and CDR2: SGHDN and FVKESK. The CDR3 has 15 residues. V lost 1 base, J lost 5 bases, and 4 bases stayed unmatched. The CDR3 region has the DNA TGTGCCAGCAGCCAAGTGGACAGGGGGAATACTGAAGCTTTCTTT. It encodes CASSQVDRGNTEAFF.

The rearrangement joins TRBV18 to TRBJ1-1; D not certain. Germline values: CDR1 KGHSH, CDR2 LQKENI. Between the trimmed V and J ends, which lost 6 bases and 1 base, there was a span of 18 bases. The CDR3 runs 16 residues. DNA for the CDR3: TGTGCCAGCTCTCACGGCCTTAGACTAGAGAACACTGAAGCTTTCTTT. Its protein product is CASSHGLRLENTEAFF. The full variable domain, its missing parts supplied by reference TRBV18 and TRBJ1-1, is NAGVMQNPRHLVRRRGQEARLRCSPMKGHSHVYWYRQLPEEGLKFMVYLQKENIIDESGMPKERFSAEFPKEGPSILRIQQVVRGDSAAYFCASSHGLRLENTEAFFGQGTRLTVV.

V gene TRBV12-3 or TRBV12-4 combines with J gene TRBJ2-3, with D tentatively TRBD1 (6 bases). Trimming removed 2 bases from V and 5 bases from J, with 11 bases in between. The CDR3 is 14 amino acids. The CDR3: CASSLRGTEDTQYF. Here the CDR3 DNA reads TGTGCCAGCAGTTTAAGGGGGACGGAAGATACGCAGTATTTT.

This rearrangement joins TRBV9 to TRBJ2-7; D is perhaps TRBD2 (5 bases). The CDR3 is 15 residues long. V was clipped by 2 bases and J by 0 bases, with 12 bases between them. The germline CDR1 and CDR2 sequences are SGDLS and YYNGEE. The CDR3: CASSVLPTSSYEQYF. Here the CDR3 DNA reads TGTGCCAGCAGCGTCCTCCCCACTAGCTCCTACGAGCAGTACTTC.

CDR3 amino acids: CSARSQGNTIYF. CDR3 nucleotide sequence: TGCAGTGCTAGGAGTCAGGGAAACACCATATATTTT. V is TRBV20-1 and J is TRBJ1-3; D gene unclear. The germline CDR1 and CDR2 sequences are DFQATT and SNEGSKA (reference sequence). CDR3 length: 12 residues. V was cut by 3 bases and J by 4 bases, with 7 bases left in between.

V and J are TRBV11-2 and TRBJ1-2; D is perhaps TRBD1 (6 bases). V dropped 1 base and J dropped 8 bases, with 17 bases sitting between them. Germline-derived CDR1 and CDR2 are SGHAT and FQNNGV. The length of the CDR3 is 15 residues. This CDR3 reads CASSLAVMGAIGYTF. The CDR3, as DNA: TGTGCCAGCAGCTTAGCCGTCATGGGGGCAATCGGCTACACCTTC.

This rearrangement joins TRBV4-2 to TRBJ1-4; no definite D call. Germline CDR1 and CDR2: LGHNA and YNFKEQ. V was pared by 1 base and J by 1 base, with 10 bases between. The CDR3 runs to 16 residues. CDR3 residues: CASSQGMVLTNEKLFF. CDR3 nucleotide sequence: TGTGCCAGCAGCCAAGGGATGGTATTAACTAATGAAAAACTGTTTTTT.